Sequencing of this TCR beta chain was carried out in a study of preoperative IRX-2 immunotherapy in early breast cancer. This CDR3 has 14 amino acids. V gave up 6 bases and J gave up 2 bases, with 13 bases separating them. CDR1 is PRHDT, CDR2 FYEKMQ, per germline (reference sequence). The data were produced by immunoSEQ multiplex PCR, yet TCRdb's version contains in-frame clones alone and is incomplete. The sample consists of about 23,000 clones, approximately 92% of them appearing once. Treatment of the sample: preoperative locoregional IRX-2 cytokine immunotherapy. The source material was tumor tissue, sampled after IRX-2 immunotherapy. The J gene is TRBJ1-1, the V gene TRBV13; D is possibly TRBD1 (6 bases). This TCR was sampled from a human donor with breast cancer. In DNA, the CDR3 is TGTGCCAGCAGTCACCCGGGACAAAACACTGAAGCTTTCTTT. This gives the protein CASSHPGQNTEAFF.